This T cell receptor beta chain came from a study of control samples from healthy donors and cancer patients. Using immunoSEQ multiplex PCR, the repertoire was profiled, and TCRdb retains in-frame clones only, with some absent. The data contain about 73,000 clones, just under 90% of them singletons. Trimming left V 3 bases short and J 14 bases short, with 16 bases between. The CDR3 is 12 amino acids. The sample comprised PBMCs. The origin of this receptor is a man in his 60s with lung cancer. This chain joins TRBV12-3 or TRBV12-4 and TRBJ1-2; D call uncertain. The CDR3 nucleotides read TGTGCCAGCAGTTTGGGGAGTGGCGGTAAAACCTTC. Translation: CASSLGSGGKTF.